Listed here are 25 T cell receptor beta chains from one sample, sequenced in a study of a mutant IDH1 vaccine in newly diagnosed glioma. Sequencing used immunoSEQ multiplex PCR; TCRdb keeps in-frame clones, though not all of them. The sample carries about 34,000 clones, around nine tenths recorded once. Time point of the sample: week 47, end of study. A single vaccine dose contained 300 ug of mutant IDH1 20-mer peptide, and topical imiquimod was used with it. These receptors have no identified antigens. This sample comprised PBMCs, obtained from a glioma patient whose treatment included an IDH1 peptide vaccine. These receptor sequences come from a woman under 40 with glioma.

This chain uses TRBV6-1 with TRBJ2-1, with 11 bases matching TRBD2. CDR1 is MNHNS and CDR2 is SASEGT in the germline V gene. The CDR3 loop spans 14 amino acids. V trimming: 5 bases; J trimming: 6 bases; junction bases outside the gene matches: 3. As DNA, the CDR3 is TGTGCCAGCAGTAGACTAGCGGGGAGCAATGAGCAGTTCTTC. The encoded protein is CASSRLAGSNEQFF.

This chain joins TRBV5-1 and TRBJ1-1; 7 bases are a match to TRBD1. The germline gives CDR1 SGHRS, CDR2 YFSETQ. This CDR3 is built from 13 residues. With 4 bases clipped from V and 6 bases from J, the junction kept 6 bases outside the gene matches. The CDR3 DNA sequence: TGCGCCAGCAGCCCGACAGGGTTCGCTGAAGCTTTCTTT. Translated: CASSPTGFAEAFF.

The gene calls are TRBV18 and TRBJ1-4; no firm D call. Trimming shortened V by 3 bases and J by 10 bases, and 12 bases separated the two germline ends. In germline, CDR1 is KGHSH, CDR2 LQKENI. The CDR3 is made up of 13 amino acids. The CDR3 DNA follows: TGTGCCAGCTCACCGGTAGAACGTGTAAAACTGTTTTTT. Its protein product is CASSPVERVKLFF.

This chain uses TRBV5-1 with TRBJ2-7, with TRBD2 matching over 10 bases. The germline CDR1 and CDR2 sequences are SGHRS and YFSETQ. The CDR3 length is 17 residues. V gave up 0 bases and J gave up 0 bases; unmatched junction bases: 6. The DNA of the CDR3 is TGCGCCAGCAGCTTGGAGGGTAGCGGGGGGCCCTCCTACGAGCAGTACTTC. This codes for CASSLEGSGGPSYEQYF.

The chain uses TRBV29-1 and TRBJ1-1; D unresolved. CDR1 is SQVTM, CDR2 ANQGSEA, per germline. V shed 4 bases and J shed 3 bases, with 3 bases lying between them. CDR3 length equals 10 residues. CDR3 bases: TGCAGCGTTGTCGACACTGAAGCTTTCTTT. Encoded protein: CSVVDTEAFF. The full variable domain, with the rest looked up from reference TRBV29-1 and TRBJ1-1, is SAVISQKPSRDICQRGTSLTIQCQVDSQVTMMFWYRQQPGQSLTLIATANQGSEATYESGFVIDKFPISRPNLTFSTLTVSNMSPEDSSIYLCSVVDTEAFFGQGTRLTVV.

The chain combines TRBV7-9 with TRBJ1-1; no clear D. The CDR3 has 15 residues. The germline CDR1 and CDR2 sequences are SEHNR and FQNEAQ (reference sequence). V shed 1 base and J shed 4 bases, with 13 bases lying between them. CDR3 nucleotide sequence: TGTGCCAGCAGCTTAGGTCCCGGAACGGGCACTGAAGCTTTCTTT. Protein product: CASSLGPGTGTEAFF. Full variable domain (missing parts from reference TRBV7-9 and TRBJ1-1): DTGVSQNPRHKITKRGQNVTFRCDPISEHNRLYWYRQTLGQGPEFLTYFQNEAQLEKSRLLSDRFSAERPKGSFSTLEIQRTEQGDSAMYLCASSLGPGTGTEAFFGQGTRLTVV.

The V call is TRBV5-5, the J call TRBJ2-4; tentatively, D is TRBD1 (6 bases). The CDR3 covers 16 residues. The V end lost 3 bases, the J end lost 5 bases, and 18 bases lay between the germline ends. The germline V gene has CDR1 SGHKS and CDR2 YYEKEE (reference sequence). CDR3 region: CASSWGLGQGQNIQYF. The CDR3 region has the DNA TGTGCCAGCAGCTGGGGTTTGGGGCAGGGGCAAAACATTCAGTACTTC.

Here the CDR3 DNA reads TGTGCCAGTAGAGACAGGGCGTGGGACACTGAAGCTTTCTTT. Translated: CASRDRAWDTEAFF. This rearrangement joins TRBV19 to TRBJ1-1, with 7 bases lining up with TRBD1. V lost 6 bases, J lost 3 bases, and 7 bases stayed unmatched. The CDR3 is 14 amino acids. Germline V gives CDR1 LNHDA, CDR2 SQIVND (reference sequence).

CDR3 amino acids: CASSLAAGGLETDTQYF. The CDR3 coding sequence is TGTGCCAGCAGCTTAGCCGCGGGGGGCCTCGAGACAGATACGCAGTATTTT. The rearrangement uses TRBV7-9 and TRBJ2-3; 8 bases map to TRBD2. V was pared by 0 bases and J by 3 bases, with 8 bases of the junction left unmatched. There are 17 residues in the CDR3. CDR1 is SEHNR, CDR2 FQNEAQ, per germline (reference sequence).

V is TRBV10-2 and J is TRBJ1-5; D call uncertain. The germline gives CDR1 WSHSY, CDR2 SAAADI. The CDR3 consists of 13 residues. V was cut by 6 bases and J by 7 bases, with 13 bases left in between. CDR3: CASSGAGGQPQHF. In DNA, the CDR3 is TGCGCCAGCAGCGGTGCAGGAGGGCAGCCCCAGCATTTT.

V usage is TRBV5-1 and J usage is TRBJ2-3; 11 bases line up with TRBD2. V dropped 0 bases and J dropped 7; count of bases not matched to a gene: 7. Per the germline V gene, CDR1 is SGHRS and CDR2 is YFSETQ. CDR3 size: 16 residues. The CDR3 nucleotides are TGCGCCAGCAGCTTGGGGGCTAGCGGGGGGCTCAATACGCAGTATTTT. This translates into CASSLGASGGLNTQYF.

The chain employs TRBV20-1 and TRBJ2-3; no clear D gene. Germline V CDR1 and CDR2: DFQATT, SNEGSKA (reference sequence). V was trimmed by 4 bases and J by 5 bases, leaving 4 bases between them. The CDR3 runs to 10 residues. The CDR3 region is CSATLDTQYF. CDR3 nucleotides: TGCAGTGCTACCTTAGATACGCAGTATTTT.

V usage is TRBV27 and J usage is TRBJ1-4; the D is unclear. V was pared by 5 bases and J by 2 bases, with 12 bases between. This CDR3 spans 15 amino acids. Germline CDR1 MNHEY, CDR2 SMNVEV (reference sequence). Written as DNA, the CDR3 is TGTGCCAGCAGTCCCTCGGTAGGGACTAATGAAAAACTGTTTTTT. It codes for CASSPSVGTNEKLFF.

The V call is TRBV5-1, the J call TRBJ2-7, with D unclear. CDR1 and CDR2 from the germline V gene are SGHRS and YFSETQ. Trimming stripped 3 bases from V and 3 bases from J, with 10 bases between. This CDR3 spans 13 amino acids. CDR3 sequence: CASSSQDGYEQYF. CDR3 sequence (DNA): TGCGCCAGCAGCTCCCAGGACGGCTACGAGCAGTACTTC. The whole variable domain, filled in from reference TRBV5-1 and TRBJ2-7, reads KAGVTQTPRYLIKTRGQQVTLSCSPISGHRSVSWYQQTPGQGLQFLFEYFSETQRNKGNFPGRFSGRQFSNSRSEMNVSTLELGDSALYLCASSSQDGYEQYFGPGTRLTVT.

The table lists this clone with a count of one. CDR3 in DNA: TGTGCCATCAGCAGACTAGAGAGCCCAAGCTCCTACAATGAGCAGTTCTTC. Protein product: CAISRLESPSSYNEQFF. The V and J genes are TRBV10-3 and TRBJ2-1; tentative D call: TRBD2 (6 bases). This CDR3 has 17 amino acids. Deletions cut 6 bases from V and 0 bases from J, with 18 bases between. Per the germline V gene, CDR1 is ENHRY and CDR2 is SYGVKD.

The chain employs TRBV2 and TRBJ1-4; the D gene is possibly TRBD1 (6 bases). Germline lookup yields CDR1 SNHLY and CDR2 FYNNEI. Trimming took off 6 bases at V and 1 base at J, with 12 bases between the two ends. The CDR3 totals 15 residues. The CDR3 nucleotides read TGTGCCAGCAGCCGTACAGGGCTAACTAATGAAAAACTGTTTTTT. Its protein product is CASSRTGLTNEKLFF.

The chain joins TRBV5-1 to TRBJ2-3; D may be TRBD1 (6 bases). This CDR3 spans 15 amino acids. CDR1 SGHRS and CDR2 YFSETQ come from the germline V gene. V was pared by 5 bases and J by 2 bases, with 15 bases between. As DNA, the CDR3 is TGCGCCAGCAGGGGGCTAGGGGGTAACACAGATACGCAGTATTTT. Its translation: CASRGLGGNTDTQYF.

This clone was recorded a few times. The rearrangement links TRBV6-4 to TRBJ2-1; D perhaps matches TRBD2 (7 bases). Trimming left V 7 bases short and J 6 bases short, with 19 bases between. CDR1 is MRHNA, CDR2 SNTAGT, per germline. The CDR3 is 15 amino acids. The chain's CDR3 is CASTPEGGAGNEQFF. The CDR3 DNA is TGTGCCAGCACTCCTGAGGGGGGGGCGGGCAATGAGCAGTTCTTC.

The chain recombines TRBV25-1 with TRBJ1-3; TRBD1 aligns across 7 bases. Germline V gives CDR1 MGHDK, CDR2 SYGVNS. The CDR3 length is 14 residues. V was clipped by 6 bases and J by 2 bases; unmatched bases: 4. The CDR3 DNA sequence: TGTGCCAGCAGGGCCGACAGGGCTGGAAACACCATATATTTT. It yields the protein CASRADRAGNTIYF.

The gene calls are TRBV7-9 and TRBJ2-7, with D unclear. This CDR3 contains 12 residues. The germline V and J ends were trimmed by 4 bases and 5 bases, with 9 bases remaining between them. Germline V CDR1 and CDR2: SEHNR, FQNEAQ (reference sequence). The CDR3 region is CASSSIGHEQYF. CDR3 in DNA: TGTGCCAGCAGCTCAATTGGCCACGAGCAGTACTTC.

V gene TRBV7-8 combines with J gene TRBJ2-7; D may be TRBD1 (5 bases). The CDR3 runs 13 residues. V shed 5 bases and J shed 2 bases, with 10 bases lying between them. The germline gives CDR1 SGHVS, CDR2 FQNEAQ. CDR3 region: CASSRTTTYEQYF. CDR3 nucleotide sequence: TGTGCCAGCAGCCGGACAACAACCTACGAGCAGTACTTC.

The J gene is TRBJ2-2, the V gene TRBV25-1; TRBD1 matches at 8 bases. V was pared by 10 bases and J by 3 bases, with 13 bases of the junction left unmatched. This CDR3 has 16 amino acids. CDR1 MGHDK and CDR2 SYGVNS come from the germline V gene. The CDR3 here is CANPRTGFVDTGELFF. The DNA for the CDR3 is TGTGCCAACCCCCGGACAGGGTTTGTTGACACCGGGGAGCTGTTTTTT.

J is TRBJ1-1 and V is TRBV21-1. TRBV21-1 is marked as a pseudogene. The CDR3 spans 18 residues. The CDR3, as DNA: TGTGCCAGCAGCAAAATGGGCTTAGCCCCCGCTTGGGGGACTGAAGCTTTCTTT. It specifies CASSKMGLAPAWGTEAFF.

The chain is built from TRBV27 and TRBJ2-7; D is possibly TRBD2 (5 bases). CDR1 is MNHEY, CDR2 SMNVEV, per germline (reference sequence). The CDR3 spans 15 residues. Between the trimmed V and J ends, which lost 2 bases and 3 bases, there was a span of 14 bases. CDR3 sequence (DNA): TGTGCCAGCAGTTTAGGGCTAGCCCCGCTCTACGAGCAGTACTTC. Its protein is CASSLGLAPLYEQYF.

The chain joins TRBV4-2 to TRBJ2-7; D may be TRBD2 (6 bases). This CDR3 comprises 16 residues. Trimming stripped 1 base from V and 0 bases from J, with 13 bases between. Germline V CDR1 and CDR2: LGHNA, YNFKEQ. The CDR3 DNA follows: TGTGCCAGCAGCCAAGGAGGAGGGCTTAGCTCCTACGAGCAGTACTTC. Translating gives CASSQGGGLSSYEQYF.